This TCR beta chain was sequenced for a study of PD-1 blockade in classical Hodgkin lymphoma. Clones were read by immunoSEQ multiplex PCR, and TCRdb kept only the in-frame ones, dropping some. The sample has some 95,000 clones; 80% to 90% are singletons. This clone was seen once. Brentuximab vedotin exposure varied, and every patient relapsed after autologous stem cell transplantation. Germline V gives CDR1 GTSNPN, CDR2 SVGIG (reference sequence). J lost 4 bases, V lost 8 bases, and 9 bases had no gene match. CDR3 length: 14 residues. The TCR was taken from a human donor with classical Hodgkin lymphoma. The sequencing here drew on peripheral blood mononuclear cells (PBMCs), taken before the second cycle of nivolumab. The J gene is TRBJ2-3, the V gene TRBV30, with 10 positions matching TRBD2. The CDR3 sequence: CAGSEREGPDTQYF. The CDR3 bases are TGTGCCGGGTCCGAGCGGGAGGGCCCAGATACGCAGTATTTT.